The source of this T cell receptor (beta chain) is a study of blood T cell repertoires in COVID-19. As for the study in general: Samples representing acute and convalescent COVID-19 were sourced from the United States, Italy and Spain.

This clone was detected a few times. V was trimmed by 4 bases and J by 4 bases, leaving 9 bases between them. The germline V gene encodes CDR1 SGHTA and CDR2 FQGTGA. CDR3 length: 13 residues. TCRdb's copy holds only in-frame clones and misses some; the assay was immunoSEQ multiplex PCR. Of hundreds of thousands of clones listed, about nine tenths are singletons. The clonotype was recovered from a woman aged 40 to 50 who had recovered from COVID-19. V usage is TRBV7-3 and J usage is TRBJ2-3; no firm D call. Sequencing was performed on PBMCs or T cells enriched from blood (not recorded which). CDR3 nucleotides: TGTGCCAGCAGCTCCCCCGGTGCAGATACGCAGTATTTT. The encoded protein is CASSSPGADTQYF.